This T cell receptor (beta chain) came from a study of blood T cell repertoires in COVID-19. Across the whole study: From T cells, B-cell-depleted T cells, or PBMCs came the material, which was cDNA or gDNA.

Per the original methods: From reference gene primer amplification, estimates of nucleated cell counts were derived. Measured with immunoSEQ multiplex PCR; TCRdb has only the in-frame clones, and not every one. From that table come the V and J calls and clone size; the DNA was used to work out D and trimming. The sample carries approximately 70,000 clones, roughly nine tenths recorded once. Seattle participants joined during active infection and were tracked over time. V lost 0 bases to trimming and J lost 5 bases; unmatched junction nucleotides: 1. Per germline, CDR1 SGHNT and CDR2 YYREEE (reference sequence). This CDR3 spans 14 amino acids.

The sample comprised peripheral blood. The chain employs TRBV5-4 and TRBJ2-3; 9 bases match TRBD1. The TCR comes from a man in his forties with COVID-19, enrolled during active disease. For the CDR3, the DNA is TGTGCCAGCAGCTTGGGACAGGGGGGAGATACGCAGTATTTT. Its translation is CASSLGQGGDTQYF.